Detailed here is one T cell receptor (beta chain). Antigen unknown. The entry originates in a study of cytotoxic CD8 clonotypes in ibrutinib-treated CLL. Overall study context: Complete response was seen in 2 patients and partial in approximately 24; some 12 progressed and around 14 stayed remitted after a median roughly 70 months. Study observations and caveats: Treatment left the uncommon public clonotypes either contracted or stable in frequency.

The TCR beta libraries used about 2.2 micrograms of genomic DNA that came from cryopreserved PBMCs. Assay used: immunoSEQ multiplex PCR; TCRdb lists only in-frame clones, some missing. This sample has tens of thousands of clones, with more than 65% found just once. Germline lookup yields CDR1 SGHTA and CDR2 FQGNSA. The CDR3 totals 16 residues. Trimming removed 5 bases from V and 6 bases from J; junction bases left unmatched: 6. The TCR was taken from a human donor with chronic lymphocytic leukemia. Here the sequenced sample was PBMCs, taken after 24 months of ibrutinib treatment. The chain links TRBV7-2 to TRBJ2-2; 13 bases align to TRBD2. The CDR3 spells CASSRGLAGRAGELFF. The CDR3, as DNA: TGTGCCAGCAGCAGGGGACTAGCGGGGAGGGCCGGGGAGCTGTTTTTT.